This T cell receptor beta chain was captured by sequencing in a study of regulatory T cells in long-lasting Graves disease. Study-level background: A definition of persistent Graves' disease required over 5 years of antithyroid drugs plus positive TSH receptor antibodies.

Regarding the study as a whole: Patients with persistent disease showed a bias toward TRBV28, TRBJ1-2 and TRBJ2-5.

V shed 1 base and J 5 bases; nucleotides not matched to a gene: 5. The CDR3 is made up of 15 amino acids. This clonotype was detected ten times or more. Its antigen is unknown. The time point was: persistent/refractory GD, antithyroid drugs over 5 years with positive TRAb. The authors made the TCR library using RNA they extracted from PBMCs. American Thyroid Association guidelines defined how Graves' disease was diagnosed. In building TCR beta libraries, iRepertoire HTBI primers were used together with Arm-PCR of CDR3 regions. How the authors handled the data: Identification yielded 60 or so TRBV and under 15 TRBJ segments across samples. TCRdb reprocessed the multiplex PCR reads via MiXCR and lists one record per CDR3 protein. The V and J calls shown here were made by TCRdb, not taken from the authors' results. Of 430,000 or so distinct CDR3 sequences in the sample, roughly a fifth were seen once.

The material was peripheral blood mononuclear cells (PBMCs), obtained when the disease was refractory, from a patient treated with antithyroid drugs. This receptor was taken from a female donor with Graves disease. The rearrangement uses TRBV12-3 or TRBV12-4 and TRBJ2-5; 9 bases align to TRBD1. As DNA, the CDR3 is TGTGCCAGCAGTTTAGTCGACAGGGGGTGGGAGACCCAGTACTTC. Amino acids: CASSLVDRGWETQYF.